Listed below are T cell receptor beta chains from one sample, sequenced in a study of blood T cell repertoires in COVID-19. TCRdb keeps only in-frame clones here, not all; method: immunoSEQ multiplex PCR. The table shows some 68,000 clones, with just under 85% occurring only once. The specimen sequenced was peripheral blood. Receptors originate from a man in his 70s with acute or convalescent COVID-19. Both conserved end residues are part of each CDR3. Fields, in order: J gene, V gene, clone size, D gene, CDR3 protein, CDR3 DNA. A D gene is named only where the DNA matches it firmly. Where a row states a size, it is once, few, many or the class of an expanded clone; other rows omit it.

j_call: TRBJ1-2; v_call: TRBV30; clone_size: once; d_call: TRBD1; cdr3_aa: CAWSPDRGRNYGYTF; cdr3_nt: TGTGCCTGGAGTCCGGACAGGGGGCGAAACTATGGCTACACCTTC
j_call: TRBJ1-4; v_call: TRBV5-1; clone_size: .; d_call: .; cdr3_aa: CASTHGGMDEKLFF; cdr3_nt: TGCGCCAGCACCCACGGGGGAATGGATGAAAAACTGTTTTTT
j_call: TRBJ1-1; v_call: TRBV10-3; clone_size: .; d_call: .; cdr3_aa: CAISENGRDTEAFF; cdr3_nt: TGTGCCATCAGTGAGAACGGTAGAGACACTGAAGCTTTCTTT
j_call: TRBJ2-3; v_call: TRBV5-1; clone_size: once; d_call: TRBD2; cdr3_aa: CATGDSGSSADTQYF; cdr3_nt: TGCGCCACGGGAGACAGCGGGAGTTCGGCAGATACGCAGTATTTT
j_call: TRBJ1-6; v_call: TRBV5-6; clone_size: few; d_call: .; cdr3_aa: CASSLISQAPHNSPLHF; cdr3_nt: TGTGCCAGCAGCTTGATCTCTCAGGCACCCCATAATTCACCCCTCCACTTT
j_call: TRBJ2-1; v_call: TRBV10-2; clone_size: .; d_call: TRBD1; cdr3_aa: CASNSGTGGSNEQFF; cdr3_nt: TGCGCCAGCAACTCCGGGACAGGGGGCTCCAATGAGCAGTTCTTC
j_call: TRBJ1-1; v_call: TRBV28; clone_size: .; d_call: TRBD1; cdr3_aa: CAAGKGAGNTEAFF; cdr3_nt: TGTGCCGCAGGGAAGGGGGCGGGGAACACTGAAGCTTTCTTT
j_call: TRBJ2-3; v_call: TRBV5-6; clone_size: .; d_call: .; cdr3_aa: CASSLVTGADTQYF; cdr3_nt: TGTGCCAGCAGCTTGGTCACGGGGGCAGATACGCAGTATTTT
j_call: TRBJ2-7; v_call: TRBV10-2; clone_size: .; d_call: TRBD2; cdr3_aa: CASSESASGSNEQYF; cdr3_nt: TGCGCCAGCAGTGAGTCGGCTAGCGGGAGCAATGAGCAGTACTTC
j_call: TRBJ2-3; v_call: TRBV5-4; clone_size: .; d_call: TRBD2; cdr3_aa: CASSDGTSGRISTDTQYF; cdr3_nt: TGTGCCAGCAGCGACGGGACTAGCGGGAGAATATCGACAGATACGCAGTATTTT
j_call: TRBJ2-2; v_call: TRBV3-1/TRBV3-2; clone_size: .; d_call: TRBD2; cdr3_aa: CASSQDRLAAAGELFF; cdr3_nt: TGTGCCAGCAGCCAAGATCGACTAGCAGCAGCCGGGGAGCTGTTTTTT
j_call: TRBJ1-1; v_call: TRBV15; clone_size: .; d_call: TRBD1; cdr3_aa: CATSRGTGAGYHTEAFF; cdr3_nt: TGTGCCACCAGCAGGGGGACAGGGGCCGGATATCACACTGAAGCTTTCTTT
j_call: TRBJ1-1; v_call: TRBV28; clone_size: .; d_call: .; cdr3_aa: CASSEHTGRAEAFF; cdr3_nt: TGTGCCAGCAGTGAACATACAGGGAGGGCTGAAGCTTTCTTT
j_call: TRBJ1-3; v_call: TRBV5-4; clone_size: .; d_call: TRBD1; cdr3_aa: CASSKGTGVIGNTIYF; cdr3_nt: TGTGCCAGCAGCAAAGGGACAGGGGTAATTGGAAACACCATATATTTT
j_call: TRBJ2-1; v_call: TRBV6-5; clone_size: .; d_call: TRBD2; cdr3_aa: CASSYPSRGRANEQFF; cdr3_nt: TGTGCCAGCAGTTACCCCTCTCGCGGGAGAGCCAATGAGCAGTTCTTC
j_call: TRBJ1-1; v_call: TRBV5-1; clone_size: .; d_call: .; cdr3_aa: CASSRDLGMNTEAFF; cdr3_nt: TGCGCCAGCAGTCGGGACTTGGGAATGAACACTGAAGCTTTCTTT
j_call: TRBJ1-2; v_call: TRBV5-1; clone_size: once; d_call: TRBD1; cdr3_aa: CASSGGQGVSGYTF; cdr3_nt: TGCGCCAGCAGCGGGGGACAGGGGGTTTCTGGCTACACCTTC
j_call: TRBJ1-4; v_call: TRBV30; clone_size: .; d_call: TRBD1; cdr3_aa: CAWSADRTATNEKLFF; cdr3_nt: TGTGCCTGGAGTGCGGACAGGACCGCAACTAATGAAAAACTGTTTTTT
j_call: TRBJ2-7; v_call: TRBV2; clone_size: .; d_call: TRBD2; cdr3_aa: CASSERLAGRYSYEQYF; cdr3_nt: TGTGCCAGCAGTGAACGCCTAGCGGGACGGTACTCCTACGAGCAGTACTTC
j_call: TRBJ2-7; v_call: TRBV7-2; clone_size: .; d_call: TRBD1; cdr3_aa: CASSLDRGFYEQYF; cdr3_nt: TGTGCCAGCAGCTTAGACAGGGGATTCTACGAGCAGTACTTC
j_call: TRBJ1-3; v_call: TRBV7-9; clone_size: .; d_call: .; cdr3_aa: CASSTGQMSGNTIYF; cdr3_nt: TGTGCCAGCAGCACCGGACAGATGAGTGGAAACACCATATATTTT
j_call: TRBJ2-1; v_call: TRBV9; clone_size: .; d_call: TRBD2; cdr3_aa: CASSVATPSGDNEQFF; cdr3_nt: TGTGCCAGCAGCGTAGCTACTCCTAGCGGGGACAATGAGCAGTTCTTC
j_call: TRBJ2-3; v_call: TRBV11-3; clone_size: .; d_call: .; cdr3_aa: CASSLGRGTDTQYF; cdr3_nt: TGTGCCAGCAGCTTAGGTCGCGGAACAGATACGCAGTATTTT
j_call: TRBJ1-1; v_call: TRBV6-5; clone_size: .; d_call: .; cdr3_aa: CASSSQSERTEAFF; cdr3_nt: TGTGCCAGCAGTTCGCAGTCGGAGAGGACTGAAGCTTTCTTT
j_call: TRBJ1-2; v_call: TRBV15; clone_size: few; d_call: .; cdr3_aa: CATSRGGSQAVHGYTF; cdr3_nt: TGTGCCACCAGCAGAGGAGGGAGCCAGGCGGTCCATGGCTACACCTTC
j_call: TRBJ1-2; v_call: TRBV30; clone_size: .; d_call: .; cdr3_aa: CAWSVVRNYGYTF; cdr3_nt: TGTGCCTGGAGTGTAGTCAGGAACTATGGCTACACCTTC
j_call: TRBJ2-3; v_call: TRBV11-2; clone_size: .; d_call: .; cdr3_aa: CASSLAAGSTDTQYF; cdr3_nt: TGTGCCAGCAGCTTAGCGGCGGGAAGCACAGATACGCAGTATTTT
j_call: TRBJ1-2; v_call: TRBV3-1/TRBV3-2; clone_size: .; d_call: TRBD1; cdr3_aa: CASNQQGNYGYTF; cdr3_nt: TGTGCCAGCAATCAACAGGGGAACTATGGCTACACCTTC
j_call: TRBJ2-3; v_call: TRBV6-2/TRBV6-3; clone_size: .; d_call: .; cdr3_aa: CASSYSGIYTDAQYF; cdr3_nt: TGTGCCAGCAGTTATTCGGGGATTTACACAGATGCGCAGTATTTT
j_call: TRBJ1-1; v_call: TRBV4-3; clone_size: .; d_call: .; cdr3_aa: CASSQDWGMNTEAFF; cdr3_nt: TGCGCCAGCAGCCAAGATTGGGGCATGAACACTGAAGCTTTCTTT
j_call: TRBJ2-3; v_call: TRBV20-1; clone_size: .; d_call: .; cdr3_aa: CSAPVTQYF; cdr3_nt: TGCAGTGCCCCGGTCACGCAGTATTTT
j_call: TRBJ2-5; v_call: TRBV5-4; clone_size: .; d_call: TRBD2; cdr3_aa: CASSFRGLDKETQYF; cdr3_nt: TGTGCCAGCAGCTTTCGGGGACTAGATAAAGAGACCCAGTACTTC
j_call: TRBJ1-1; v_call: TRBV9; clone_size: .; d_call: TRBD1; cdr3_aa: CASSVGTGGTEAFF; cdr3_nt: TGTGCCAGCAGCGTAGGGACAGGGGGCACTGAAGCTTTCTTT
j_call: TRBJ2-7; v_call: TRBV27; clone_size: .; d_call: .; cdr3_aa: CASSLGGAGHEQYF; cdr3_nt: TGTGCCAGCAGTTTAGGAGGGGCGGGACACGAGCAGTACTTC
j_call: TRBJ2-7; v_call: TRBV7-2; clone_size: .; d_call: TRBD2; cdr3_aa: CASSFLAGGPYEQYF; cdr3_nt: TGTGCCAGCAGCTTCCTAGCGGGAGGGCCCTACGAGCAGTACTTC
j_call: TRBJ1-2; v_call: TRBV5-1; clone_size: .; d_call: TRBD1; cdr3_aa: CASSLEGGVYGYTF; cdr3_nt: TGCGCCAGCAGCTTGGAAGGGGGCGTCTATGGCTACACCTTC